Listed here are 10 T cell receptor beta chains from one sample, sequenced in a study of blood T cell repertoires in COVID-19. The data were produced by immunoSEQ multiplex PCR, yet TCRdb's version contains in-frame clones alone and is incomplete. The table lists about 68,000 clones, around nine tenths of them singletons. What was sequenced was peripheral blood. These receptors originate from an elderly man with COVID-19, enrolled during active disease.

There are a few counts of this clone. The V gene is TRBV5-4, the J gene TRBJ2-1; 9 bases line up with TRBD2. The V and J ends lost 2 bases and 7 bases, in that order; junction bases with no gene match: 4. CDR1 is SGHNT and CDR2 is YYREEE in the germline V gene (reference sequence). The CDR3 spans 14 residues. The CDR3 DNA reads TGTGCCAGCAGCTTTAGCGGGGGAGGGAATGAGCAGTTCTTC. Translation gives CASSFSGGGNEQFF.

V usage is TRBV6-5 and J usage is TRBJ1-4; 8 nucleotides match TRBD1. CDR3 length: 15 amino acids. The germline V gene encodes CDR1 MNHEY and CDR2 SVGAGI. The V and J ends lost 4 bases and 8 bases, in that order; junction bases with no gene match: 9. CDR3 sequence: CASSSGGQGREKLFF. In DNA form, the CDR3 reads TGTGCCAGCAGTTCCGGCGGACAGGGAAGGGAAAAACTGTTTTTT.

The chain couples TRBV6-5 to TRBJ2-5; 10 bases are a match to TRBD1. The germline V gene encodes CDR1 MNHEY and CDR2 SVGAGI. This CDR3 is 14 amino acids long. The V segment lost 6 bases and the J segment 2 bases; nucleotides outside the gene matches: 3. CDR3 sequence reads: CASSGQGVQETQYF. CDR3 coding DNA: TGTGCCAGCAGCGGACAGGGGGTTCAAGAGACCCAGTACTTC.

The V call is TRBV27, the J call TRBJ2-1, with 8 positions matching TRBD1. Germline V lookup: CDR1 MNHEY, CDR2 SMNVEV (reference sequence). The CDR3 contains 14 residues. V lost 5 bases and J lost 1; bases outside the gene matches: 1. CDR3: CASSRQGSYNEQFF. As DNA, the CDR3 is TGTGCCAGCAGTCGACAGGGGTCCTACAATGAGCAGTTCTTC.

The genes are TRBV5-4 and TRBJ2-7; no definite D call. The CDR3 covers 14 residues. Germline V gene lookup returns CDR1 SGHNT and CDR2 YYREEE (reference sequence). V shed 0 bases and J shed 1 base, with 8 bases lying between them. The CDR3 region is CASSLVQDSYEQYF. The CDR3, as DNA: TGTGCCAGCAGCTTGGTGCAGGATTCCTACGAGCAGTACTTC.

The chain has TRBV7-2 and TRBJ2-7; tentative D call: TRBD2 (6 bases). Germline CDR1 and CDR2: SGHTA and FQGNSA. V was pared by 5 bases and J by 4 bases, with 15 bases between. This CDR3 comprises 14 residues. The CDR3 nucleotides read TGTGCCAGCAGCCCTGCCGGGGGACCATACGAGCAGTACTTC. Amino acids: CASSPAGGPYEQYF.

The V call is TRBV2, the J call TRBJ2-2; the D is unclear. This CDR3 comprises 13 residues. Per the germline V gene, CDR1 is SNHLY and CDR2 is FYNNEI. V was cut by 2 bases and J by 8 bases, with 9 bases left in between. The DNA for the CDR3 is TGTGCCAGCAGTGAAACCCGCAGGGGGGAGCTGTTTTTT. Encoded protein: CASSETRRGELFF.

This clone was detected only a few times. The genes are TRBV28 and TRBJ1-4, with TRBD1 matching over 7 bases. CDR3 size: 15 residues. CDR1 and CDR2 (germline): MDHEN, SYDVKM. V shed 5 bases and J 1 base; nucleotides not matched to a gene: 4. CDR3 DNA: TGTGCCAGCAGTCCACGACAGGGAACTAATGAAAAACTGTTTTTT. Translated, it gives CASSPRQGTNEKLFF.

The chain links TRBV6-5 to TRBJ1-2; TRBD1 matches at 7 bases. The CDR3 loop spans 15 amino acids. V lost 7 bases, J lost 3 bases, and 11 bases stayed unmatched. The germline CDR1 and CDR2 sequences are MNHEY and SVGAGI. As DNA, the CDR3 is TGTGCCAGCATTGGTGAAAGACAGGGCTACTATGGCTACACCTTC. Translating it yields CASIGERQGYYGYTF.

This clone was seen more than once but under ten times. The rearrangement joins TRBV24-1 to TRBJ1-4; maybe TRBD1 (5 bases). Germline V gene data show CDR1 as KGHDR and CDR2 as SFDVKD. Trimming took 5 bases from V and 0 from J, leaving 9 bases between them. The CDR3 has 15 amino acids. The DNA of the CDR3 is TGTGCCACCAGTGGGGGCGGTGCAACTAATGAAAAACTGTTTTTT. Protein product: CATSGGGATNEKLFF.